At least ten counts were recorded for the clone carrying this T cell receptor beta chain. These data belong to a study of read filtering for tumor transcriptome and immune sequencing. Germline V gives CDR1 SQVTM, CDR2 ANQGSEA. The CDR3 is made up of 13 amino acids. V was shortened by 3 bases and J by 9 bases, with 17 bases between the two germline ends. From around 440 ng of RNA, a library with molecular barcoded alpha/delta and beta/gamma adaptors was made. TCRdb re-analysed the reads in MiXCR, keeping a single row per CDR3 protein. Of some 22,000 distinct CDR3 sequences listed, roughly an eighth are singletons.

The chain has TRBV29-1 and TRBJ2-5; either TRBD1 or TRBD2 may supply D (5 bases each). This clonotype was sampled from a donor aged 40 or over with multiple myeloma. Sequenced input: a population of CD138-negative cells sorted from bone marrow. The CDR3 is CSVEGRFQGAQYF. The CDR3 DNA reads TGCAGCGTTGAGGGACGCTTCCAAGGGGCCCAGTACTTC.